The 10 T cell receptor beta chains listed next were all sequenced from one sample in a study of cytomegalovirus exposure and HLA in healthy donors. The PCR ran on 60 Vbeta and 13 Jbeta primers. TCRdb's table, derived via immunoSEQ multiplex PCR, lists solely in-frame clones and lacks some. The sample comprises some 130,000 clones, 70% to 85% of which are singletons, and 4.2% rests with the top ten. Sequencing input: PBMCs. The receptors come from a male donor in good health and CMV-seropositive.

The chain combines TRBV5-1 with TRBJ2-2; possible D gene TRBD1, 5 bases. The CDR3 runs 16 residues. V was shortened by 0 bases and J by 6 bases, with 15 bases between the two germline ends. Germline V gene lookup returns CDR1 SGHRS and CDR2 YFSETQ. The CDR3 here is CASSLEGMLRAGELFF. The CDR3 DNA reads TGCGCCAGCAGCTTGGAGGGGATGTTAAGAGCCGGGGAGCTGTTTTTT. Drawing the rest from reference TRBV5-1 and TRBJ2-2, the complete variable domain is KAGVTQTPRYLIKTRGQQVTLSCSPISGHRSVSWYQQTPGQGLQFLFEYFSETQRNKGNFPGRFSGRQFSNSRSEMNVSTLELGDSALYLCASSLEGMLRAGELFFGEGSRLTVL.

The V call is TRBV18, the J call TRBJ2-7; TRBD2 aligns across 7 bases. Trimming took 3 bases from V and 3 from J; bases not matched to a gene: 8. Germline CDR1 is KGHSH and CDR2 is LQKENI. The length of the CDR3 is 15 residues. The CDR3 DNA reads as TGTGCCAGCTCACCCACTGACGGGGACTACTACGAGCAGTACTTC. Its protein product is CASSPTDGDYYEQYF. Combining the CDR3 with reference TRBV18 and TRBJ2-7 gives the whole variable domain NAGVMQNPRHLVRRRGQEARLRCSPMKGHSHVYWYRQLPEEGLKFMVYLQKENIIDESGMPKERFSAEFPKEGPSILRIQQVVRGDSAAYFCASSPTDGDYYEQYFGPGTRLTVT.

The CDR3 sequence is CASARGLAGEQYF. CDR3 in DNA: TGTGCCAGCGCGAGGGGACTAGCGGGCGAGCAGTACTTC. The genes are TRBV2 and TRBJ2-7; 12 bases are shared with TRBD2. Germline loops: CDR1 SNHLY, CDR2 FYNNEI. The CDR3 runs to 13 residues. The J segment lost 6 bases and the V segment lost 8 bases, leaving 5 bases of the junction unmatched.

V gene TRBV7-3 combines with J gene TRBJ2-7; D possibly corresponds to TRBD2 (5 bases). This CDR3 region has 16 residues. V lost 0 bases and J lost 5, with 17 bases in between. From germline, CDR1 is SGHTA and CDR2 FQGTGA. CDR3 coding DNA: TGTGCCAGCAGCTTAACCCGACTAAAGTGTATCCACGAGCAGTACTTC. It specifies CASSLTRLKCIHEQYF.

The chain has TRBV7-9 and TRBJ1-4; 11 nucleotides agree with TRBD1. Per germline, CDR1 SEHNR and CDR2 FQNEAQ (reference sequence). CDR3 length: 18 amino acids. Trimming cost V 1 base and J 0 bases; bases outside gene matches: 4. Here the CDR3 DNA reads TGTGCCAGCAGCTTAGTGGGGACAGGGGGTGCAACTAATGAAAAACTGTTTTTT. Amino acid sequence: CASSLVGTGGATNEKLFF.

The chain joins TRBV7-2 to TRBJ2-7; D possibly corresponds to TRBD2 (6 bases). CDR3 length equals 14 residues. V lost 5 bases and J lost 3, with 14 bases in between. Germline CDR1 and CDR2: SGHTA and FQGNSA. The CDR3 DNA sequence: TGTGCCAGCAGCCCCCGGAGGGGCGTCTACGAGCAGTACTTC. It yields the protein CASSPRRGVYEQYF.

This clone was seen once. This chain uses TRBV30 with TRBJ2-7; 10 bases map to TRBD1. The germline gives CDR1 GTSNPN, CDR2 SVGIG (reference sequence). The CDR3 loop spans 13 amino acids. V trimming: 2 bases; J trimming: 7 bases; junction bases outside the gene matches: 5. The CDR3 sequence is CAWSSGQGIEQYF. The CDR3 region has the DNA TGTGCCTGGAGTTCGGGACAGGGGATTGAGCAGTACTTC.

The rearrangement joins TRBV27 to TRBJ2-6; possible D gene TRBD2, 5 bases. V was shortened by 5 bases and J by 2 bases, with 13 bases between the two germline ends. CDR1 MNHEY and CDR2 SMNVEV come from the germline V gene (reference sequence). There are 16 residues in the CDR3. The CDR3 spells CASSDPPGTGANVLTF. CDR3 bases: TGTGCCAGCAGTGACCCCCCGGGGACTGGGGCCAACGTCCTGACTTTC. The full variable domain, with the rest looked up from reference TRBV27 and TRBJ2-6, is EAQVTQNPRYLITVTGKKLTVTCSQNMNHEYMSWYRQDPGLGLRQIYYSMNVEVTDKGDVPEGYKVSRKEKRNFPLILESPSPNQTSLYFCASSDPPGTGANVLTFGAGSRLTVL.

The chain combines TRBV29-1 with TRBJ2-1; D possibly corresponds to TRBD1 (6 bases). The CDR3 sequence is 14 residues long. The V gene's germline CDR1 is SQVTM and CDR2 ANQGSEA. The germline V and J ends were trimmed by 6 bases and 3 bases, with 15 bases remaining between them. The CDR3 bases are TGCAGCGTGGCCGGGACAAATTTCTACAATGAGCAGTTCTTC. It yields the protein CSVAGTNFYNEQFF.

This CDR3 is CASSFSGGLPNTGELFF. DNA for the CDR3: TGTGCCAGCAGCTTCAGCGGGGGGCTTCCGAACACCGGGGAGCTGTTTTTT. The chain has TRBV4-2 and TRBJ2-2; 9 nucleotides match TRBD2. The CDR3 contains 17 residues. Trimming took 5 bases from V and 0 from J; bases not matched to a gene: 7. The germline V gene encodes CDR1 LGHNA and CDR2 YNFKEQ.